A single sample is the source of the 19 T cell receptor beta chains below, sequenced in a study of neoadjuvant anti-PD-1 for oral cavity cancer. The method was immunoSEQ multiplex PCR; TCRdb's version includes in-frame clones alone and lacks a portion of them. Of 15,000 or so clones listed, 55% to 80% are singletons. The input for sequencing was PBMCs, taken before nivolumab (anti-PD-1) treatment. Receptors were obtained from a person aged 40 to 85 with oral cavity squamous cell carcinoma.

In DNA form, the CDR3 reads TGTGCCAGCAGAGGAGGGTTGGTGGGCAATCAGCCCCAGCATTTT. It codes for CASRGGLVGNQPQHF. The chain links TRBV27 to TRBJ1-5; D gene unclear. CDR3 length: 15 amino acids. Germline lookup yields CDR1 MNHEY and CDR2 SMNVEV (reference sequence). Deletions cut 6 bases from V and 2 bases from J, with 14 bases between.

V gene TRBV5-1 combines with J gene TRBJ1-1; 7 nucleotides align to TRBD1. Losses at the gene ends were 1 base for V and 5 bases for J; bases not matched to a gene: 5. Germline CDR1 and CDR2: SGHRS and YFSETQ. The CDR3 loop spans 14 amino acids. The CDR3 is CASSLMTGQTEAFF. DNA for the CDR3: TGCGCCAGCAGCTTGATGACAGGGCAGACTGAAGCTTTCTTT.

The chain uses TRBV2 and TRBJ1-2; a weak D match, TRBD1 (6 bases). CDR1 and CDR2 from the germline V gene are SNHLY and FYNNEI. The CDR3 loop spans 11 amino acids. The ends were cut back, 5 bases at V and 8 bases at J, with 9 bases in the middle. CDR3 sequence: CASSRTEGYTF. The CDR3 nucleotides read TGTGCCAGCAGTAGGACAGAAGGCTACACCTTC.

CDR3 DNA: TGTGCCAGCAGTGATGAGCTAGCGGGGTACAATGAGCAGTTCTTC. It translates to CASSDELAGYNEQFF. V is TRBV6-1 and J is TRBJ2-1, with 9 bases fitting TRBD2. The germline gives CDR1 MNHNS, CDR2 SASEGT. CDR3 size: 15 residues. J was trimmed by 4 bases and V by 3 bases; bases with no gene match: 4.

The V and J genes are TRBV5-1 and TRBJ1-4; D is possibly TRBD1 (5 bases). CDR1 and CDR2 (germline): SGHRS, YFSETQ. The CDR3 spans 15 residues. V lost 4 bases to trimming and J lost 7 bases, with 17 bases between them. The CDR3 reads CASSPSPGGVEKLFF. CDR3 nucleotides: TGCGCCAGCAGCCCCTCCCCGGGGGGTGTTGAAAAACTGTTTTTT. The full variable domain, with the rest looked up from reference TRBV5-1 and TRBJ1-4, is KAGVTQTPRYLIKTRGQQVTLSCSPISGHRSVSWYQQTPGQGLQFLFEYFSETQRNKGNFPGRFSGRQFSNSRSEMNVSTLELGDSALYLCASSPSPGGVEKLFFGSGTQLSVL.

The chain links TRBV30 to TRBJ2-3; 7 positions match TRBD2. CDR3 length: 15 residues. With 1 base clipped from V and 3 bases from J, the junction kept 7 bases outside the gene matches. Germline loops: CDR1 GTSNPN, CDR2 SVGIG (reference sequence). The CDR3 DNA sequence: TGTGCCTGGAGTGAACGGGGGAGGGGAACAGATACGCAGTATTTT. Translating gives CAWSERGRGTDTQYF.

This rearrangement joins TRBV5-1 to TRBJ1-1; TRBD1 matches at 8 bases. The CDR3 contains 13 residues. V lost 2 bases to trimming and J lost 8 bases; unmatched junction nucleotides: 5. Germline CDR1 is SGHRS and CDR2 is YFSETQ. The CDR3 sequence: CASSLAGGREAFF. As DNA, the CDR3 is TGCGCCAGCAGCTTAGCAGGGGGCAGGGAAGCTTTCTTT.

This chain links TRBV7-2 with TRBJ2-1; TRBD2 agrees at 10 bases. Germline CDR1 reads SGHTA; CDR2 reads FQGNSA. V trimming: 5 bases; J trimming: 8 bases; junction bases outside the gene matches: 6. This CDR3 is 14 amino acids long. The CDR3 here is CASSTTSGIDEQFF. CDR3 sequence (DNA): TGTGCCAGCAGCACCACTAGCGGGATCGATGAGCAGTTCTTC.

The V call is TRBV12-5, the J call TRBJ2-5; 12 positions agree with TRBD2. J lost 5 bases, V lost 6 bases, and 4 bases had no gene match. The CDR3 contains 14 residues. In germline, CDR1 is LGHNT, CDR2 FRNRAP. Here the CDR3 reads CASGDGTSGETQYF. The CDR3 DNA follows: TGTGCTAGTGGCGATGGGACTAGCGGGGAGACCCAGTACTTC.

This sequence joins TRBV7-2 and TRBJ2-1; no definite D call. In germline, CDR1 is SGHTA, CDR2 FQGNSA. CDR3 size: 15 residues. V was shortened by 0 bases and J by 1 base, with 7 bases between the two germline ends. The CDR3 region is CASSLAGNSYNEQFF. CDR3 coding DNA: TGTGCCAGCAGCTTAGCGGGGAATTCCTACAATGAGCAGTTCTTC.

This chain uses TRBV6-6 with TRBJ2-7; D possibly corresponds to TRBD2 (5 bases). CDR3 length equals 13 residues. Germline lookup yields CDR1 MNHNY and CDR2 SVGAGI (reference sequence). Trimming removed 7 bases at V and 0 bases at J, with 10 bases between. CDR3 nucleotides: TGTGCCAGCACCCCCAGCGGCTCCTACGAGCAGTACTTC. Amino acid sequence: CASTPSGSYEQYF.

The chain couples TRBV2 to TRBJ2-2; TRBD1 is a possible D gene (6 bases). The V gene's germline CDR1 is SNHLY and CDR2 FYNNEI. CDR3 length equals 12 residues. Trimming cost V 7 bases and J 6 bases, with 9 bases left between them. CDR3 amino acids: CASNRGSGELFF. Written as DNA, the CDR3 is TGTGCCAGCAATAGGGGGTCCGGGGAGCTGTTTTTT.

The V and J genes are TRBV30 and TRBJ2-7; 7 nucleotides align to TRBD1. After removal of 6 bases from V and 6 bases from J, the junction contained 8 bases not matched to a gene. CDR1 and CDR2 (germline): GTSNPN, SVGIG (reference sequence). This CDR3 comprises 12 residues. The CDR3 reads CACTNTGVEQYF. CDR3 in DNA: TGTGCCTGTACTAATACAGGGGTCGAGCAGTACTTC.

The chain uses TRBV14 and TRBJ2-1; no clear D. V was clipped by 2 bases and J by 8 bases, with 7 bases between them. Germline V CDR1 and CDR2: SGHDN, FVKESK. The CDR3 length is 12 residues. In DNA, the CDR3 is TGTGCCAGCAGCCAACACGGCTATGAGCAGTTCTTC. Its translation is CASSQHGYEQFF. The variable domain in full, completed from reference TRBV14 and TRBJ2-1, reads EAGVTQFPSHSVIEKGQTVTLRCDPISGHDNLYWYRRVMGKEIKFLLHFVKESKQDESGMPNNRFLAERTGGTYSTLKVQPAELEDSGVYFCASSQHGYEQFFGPGTRLTVL.

The V and J genes are TRBV4-2 and TRBJ2-1, with D maybe TRBD2 (6 bases). Trimming took off 8 bases at V and 8 bases at J, with 22 bases between the two ends. CDR1 is LGHNA, CDR2 YNFKEQ, per germline. The CDR3 is made up of 15 amino acids. The CDR3 DNA follows: TGTGCCAGCTGTGCCGGGACTGGCCGATTCGATGAGCAGTTCTTC. It is translated as CASCAGTGRFDEQFF.

CDR3 DNA: TGTGCCATCAGTGATGTTGTCGGGGAGCTGTTTTTT. Translation gives CAISDVVGELFF. V and J are TRBV10-3 and TRBJ2-2; unclear D gene. Trimming stripped 3 bases from V and 7 bases from J, with 6 bases between. Germline lookup yields CDR1 ENHRY and CDR2 SYGVKD. CDR3 length equals 12 residues.

V is TRBV6-1 and J is TRBJ1-5; TRBD1 is a possible D gene (5 bases). The CDR3 is 13 amino acids. The V and J ends lost 11 bases and 7 bases respectively, with 18 bases between them. From germline, CDR1 is MNHNS and CDR2 SASEGT. CDR3 bases: TGTGCCGCCGCCGCGGCAGGGCGACAGCCCCAGCATTTT. Encoded protein: CAAAAAGRQPQHF.

This clone showed up just a few times. This chain connects TRBV4-1 to TRBJ2-7, with 10 bases identical to TRBD1. CDR1 is MGHRA, CDR2 YSYEKL, per germline. The CDR3 totals 15 residues. Trimming took 1 base from V and 4 from J; bases not matched to a gene: 4. The CDR3 DNA sequence: TGCGCCAGCAGCCAAGGAGGGACAGGGGTTTACGAGCAGTACTTC. Translation gives CASSQGGTGVYEQYF.

Only a few counts were recorded for this clone. The chain is built from TRBV20-1 and TRBJ1-1, with D hard to call. This CDR3 spans 11 amino acids. Trimming shortened V by 7 bases and J by 1 base, and 7 bases separated the two germline ends. Germline V lookup: CDR1 DFQATT, CDR2 SNEGSKA (reference sequence). Here the CDR3 DNA reads TGCAGTGGATCGTCGAACACTGAAGCTTTCTTT. Translated, it gives CSGSSNTEAFF.